This T cell receptor (beta chain) was captured by sequencing in a study of T cells in Graves' hyperthyroidism and ophthalmopathy. This clonotype showed up many times. This CDR3 has 13 residues. Trimming took off 4 bases at V and 6 bases at J, with 12 bases between the two ends. CDR1 and CDR2 from the germline V gene are PRHDT and FYEKMQ (reference sequence). Clinical symptoms, serum thyroxine, TRAb, thyroid ultrasound and orbital computed tomography informed diagnoses. Authors of the study amplified TCR beta CDR3 regions from RNA transcripts. A first-round RT-PCR of the TCR CDR3 used the HTBI primer set. One entry per CDR3 protein, called by TCRdb with MiXCR from the multiplex PCR reads. The table includes 550,000 to 650,000 distinct CDR3 sequences, roughly 14% detected once.

This sequence was found in a woman aged 25-40 years with Graves' hyperthyroidism that later progressed to Graves' ophthalmopathy. The chain recombines TRBV13 with TRBJ1-1; D possibly corresponds to TRBD1 (6 bases). The sample was blood. The CDR3 loop is CASSSGAAAEAFF. The DNA for the CDR3 is TGTGCCAGCAGCTCGGGGGCGGCGGCTGAAGCTTTCTTT.